Shown below are 26 T cell receptor beta chains from a single sample sequenced in a study of blood T cell repertoires in COVID-19. The table came from immunoSEQ multiplex PCR; TCRdb's copy has only in-frame clones and leaves some out. The table records about 240,000 clones, roughly 80% of them present only once. Sequences were obtained from peripheral blood. These receptors came from a woman older than 75 with acute or convalescent COVID-19.

The rearrangement uses TRBV14 and TRBJ2-7, with 7 bases aligning to TRBD2. J was trimmed by 3 bases and V by 4 bases; bases with no gene match: 15. This CDR3 region has 17 residues. CDR1 and CDR2 from the germline V gene are SGHDN and FVKESK. Here the CDR3 reads CASSRLTPREGGYEQYF. The CDR3 nucleotides read TGTGCCAGCAGCCGACTAACTCCCAGGGAGGGTGGCTACGAGCAGTACTTC.

V usage is TRBV18 and J usage is TRBJ2-3; 8 bases agree with TRBD1. The CDR3 is 14 residues long. The germline CDR1 and CDR2 sequences are KGHSH and LQKENI. The junction had 5 bases not matched to a gene; V was cut back by 3 bases and J by 6 bases. CDR3 region: CASSPYRGADTQYF. The CDR3 coding sequence is TGTGCCAGCTCACCGTACAGGGGGGCGGATACGCAGTATTTT.

This chain connects TRBV5-1 to TRBJ2-7; D possibly corresponds to TRBD1 (5 bases). The CDR3 consists of 13 residues. Germline V CDR1 and CDR2: SGHRS, YFSETQ. The germline V and J ends were trimmed by 2 bases and 7 bases, with 13 bases remaining between them. The CDR3 DNA reads as TGCGCCAGCAGCTTACAGGCCGTAGGTGAGCAGTACTTC. This sequence encodes CASSLQAVGEQYF.

As DNA, the CDR3 is TGCGCCAGCAGCCAAGATCCCGCGGGACTAGCAGCCTACGAGCAGTACTTC. It codes for CASSQDPAGLAAYEQYF. The chain combines TRBV4-1 with TRBJ2-7, with TRBD2 matching over 9 bases. Germline V gives CDR1 MGHRA, CDR2 YSYEKL. With V trimmed by 0 bases and J by 2 bases, 8 bases remained unmatched. The CDR3 loop spans 17 amino acids.

The chain couples TRBV5-1 to TRBJ2-7; TRBD2 might be the D (6 bases). V was trimmed by 0 bases and J by 6 bases, leaving 13 bases between them. Per germline, CDR1 SGHRS and CDR2 YFSETQ. The CDR3 runs 14 residues. As DNA, the CDR3 is TGCGCCAGCAGCTTGGATGGAGGGATAGGCGAGCAGTACTTC. Its protein is CASSLDGGIGEQYF.

CDR3 DNA sequence: TGTGCCAGCAGCTTAGAACAGGTCTATGGCTACACCTTC. It translates to CASSLEQVYGYTF. This rearrangement joins TRBV7-2 to TRBJ1-2; D possibly corresponds to TRBD1 (5 bases). The germline V gene has CDR1 SGHTA and CDR2 FQGNSA. The CDR3 consists of 13 residues. Trimming removed 1 base at V and 4 bases at J, with 7 bases between.

This clone occurred a few times. The chain employs TRBV7-6 and TRBJ2-3; weak D call: TRBD1 (6 bases). Germline V lookup: CDR1 SGHVS, CDR2 FNYEAQ. The CDR3 is 16 amino acids. Trimming removed 4 bases from V and 1 base from J, with 15 bases in between. CDR3 nucleotides: TGTGCCAGCAGCTCTGGTGACAGGTTGGGCACAGATACGCAGTATTTT. Protein sequence: CASSSGDRLGTDTQYF.

For this clone: Other DNA sequences of this sample code for an identical CDR3. This chain joins TRBV12-3 or TRBV12-4 and TRBJ1-5, with unresolved D. This CDR3 has 12 residues. The V gene lost 0 bases and the J gene lost 6 bases, with 3 bases spanning the gap. The CDR3 nucleotides are TGTGCCAGCAGTTTAGCCGGTCAGCCCCAGCATTTT. Residues: CASSLAGQPQHF.

The chain uses TRBV4-1 and TRBJ1-2; D is unresolved. The CDR3 length is 14 residues. Germline V gives CDR1 MGHRA, CDR2 YSYEKL. With 1 base removed from V and 1 base from J, the gap between germline ends came to 7 bases. The CDR3 DNA reads as TGCGCCAGCAGCCAAGCGTACAGTAACTATGGCTACACCTTC. It is translated as CASSQAYSNYGYTF.

The V and J genes are TRBV5-4 and TRBJ2-3; 10 bases fit TRBD2. CDR3 size: 15 residues. The V and J ends lost 4 bases and 6 bases, in that order; junction bases with no gene match: 8. Germline values: CDR1 SGHNT, CDR2 YYREEE (reference sequence). The CDR3 DNA follows: TGTGCCAGCAGCCTAAGCGGGGGGGCCGGGGATACGCAGTATTTT. Amino acid sequence: CASSLSGGAGDTQYF.

This chain joins TRBV2 and TRBJ2-6; D perhaps matches TRBD1 (6 bases). Germline V gene data show CDR1 as SNHLY and CDR2 as FYNNEI. The length of the CDR3 is 16 residues. Trimming removed 6 bases at V and 0 bases at J, with 12 bases between. The CDR3 loop is CASSTQGTSGANVLTF. In DNA form, the CDR3 reads TGTGCCAGCAGCACTCAGGGGACCTCTGGGGCCAACGTCCTGACTTTC.

The chain recombines TRBV3-1 (or the pseudogene TRBV3-2) with TRBJ1-2; D may be TRBD1 (5 bases). In germline, CDR1 is LGHDT, CDR2 YNNKEL (reference sequence). The CDR3 length is 14 residues. V lost 7 bases and J 8 bases, leaving 20 bases between the germline ends. CDR3: CASTGGGRASGYTF. In DNA, the CDR3 is TGTGCCAGCACCGGTGGTGGCAGGGCCTCCGGCTACACCTTC.

This clone has just a few counts. Other DNA sequences in this sample translate to the same CDR3. The gene calls are TRBV7-2 and TRBJ2-2, with 8 positions matching TRBD2. J lost 1 base, V lost 2 bases, and 3 bases had no gene match. The CDR3 length is 16 residues. CDR1 is SGHTA and CDR2 is FQGNSA in the germline V gene. The chain's CDR3 is CASSLRLAGNTGELFF. DNA of the CDR3: TGTGCCAGCAGCTTAAGGCTAGCGGGGAACACCGGGGAGCTGTTTTTT.

CDR3 region: CASGRRTYEQYF. The CDR3 nucleotides read TGTGCCAGCGGCAGGCGTACCTACGAGCAGTACTTC. The chain recombines TRBV6-5 with TRBJ2-7; D ambiguous. The CDR3 has 12 amino acids. Per germline, CDR1 MNHEY and CDR2 SVGAGI. The ends were cut back, 8 bases at V and 2 bases at J, with 10 bases in the middle.

This chain uses TRBV15 with TRBJ1-4, with D perhaps matching TRBD1 (5 bases). Trimming removed 0 bases at V and 8 bases at J, with 16 bases between. CDR1 and CDR2 (germline): LNHNV, YYDKDF (reference sequence). This CDR3 region has 16 residues. This chain's CDR3 is CATSRDLGGLGEKLFF. CDR3 DNA sequence: TGTGCCACCAGCAGAGATCTGGGGGGGTTGGGAGAAAAACTGTTTTTT. The full variable domain, completed using reference TRBV15 and TRBJ1-4, is DAMVIQNPRYQVTQFGKPVTLSCSQTLNHNVMYWYQQKSSQAPKLLFHYYDKDFNNEADTPDNFQSRRPNTSFCFLDIRSPGLGDTAMYLCATSRDLGGLGEKLFFGSGTQLSVL.

This sequence joins TRBV5-8 and TRBJ1-5, with no clear D. The germline gives CDR1 SGHTS, CDR2 YDEGEE. V lost 1 base and J lost 6, with 17 bases in between. This CDR3 region has 16 residues. The CDR3 region is CASSLSLWAGSQPQHF. CDR3 nucleotides: TGTGCCAGCAGCTTGAGTCTCTGGGCAGGATCTCAGCCCCAGCATTTT. Full variable domain (remainder filled in from reference TRBV5-8 and TRBJ1-5): EAGVTQSPTHLIKTRGQQATLRCSPISGHTSVYWYQQALGLGLQFLLWYDEGEERNRGNFPPRFSGRQFPNYSSELNVNALELEDSALYLCASSLSLWAGSQPQHFGDGTRLSIL.

This chain joins TRBV6-5 and TRBJ1-2; maybe TRBD1 (5 bases). Germline CDR1 is MNHEY and CDR2 is SVGAGI. This CDR3 has 16 amino acids. V was clipped by 0 bases and J by 5 bases, with 16 bases between them. Written as DNA, the CDR3 is TGTGCCAGCAGTTACTCGAGGGACTATAGCGATTATGGCTACACCTTC. It is translated as CASSYSRDYSDYGYTF.

The genes are TRBV19 and TRBJ1-2, with TRBD1 matching over 8 bases. Germline trimming cut 1 base from V and 2 bases from J; bases unmatched to any gene: 6. This CDR3 region has 16 residues. CDR1 is LNHDA and CDR2 is SQIVND in the germline V gene (reference sequence). The CDR3 coding sequence is TGTGCCAGTAGTATAGGGCGGACAGGGCCGAACTATGGCTACACCTTC. Translated: CASSIGRTGPNYGYTF.

The CDR3 reads CASSQTSGGPRGTQYF. The DNA for the CDR3 is TGTGCCAGCAGCCAGACTAGCGGGGGACCAAGAGGCACCCAGTACTTC. The J gene is TRBJ2-5, the V gene TRBV2; 12 nucleotides agree with TRBD2. CDR1 and CDR2 from the germline V gene are SNHLY and FYNNEI. This CDR3 has 16 residues. V lost 6 bases, J lost 8 bases, and 13 bases stayed unmatched.

V usage is TRBV11-2 and J usage is TRBJ1-5; TRBD1 aligns across 8 bases. Germline CDR1 is SGHAT and CDR2 is FQNNGV. With 0 bases clipped from V and 4 bases from J, the junction kept 5 bases outside the gene matches. The CDR3 sequence is 16 residues long. CDR3 coding DNA: TGTGCCAGCAGCTTAGATGCAGGGGGCAGGAATCAGCCCCAGCATTTT. Amino acids: CASSLDAGGRNQPQHF.

The V call is TRBV7-3, the J call TRBJ2-1; 7 bases are a match to TRBD1. There are 15 residues in the CDR3. The germline V gene has CDR1 SGHTA and CDR2 FQGTGA. The ends lost 7 bases at V and 2 bases at J; junction bases unmatched: 8. The CDR3 DNA sequence: TGTGCCAGCACCCCCGGGACAGACCCCTACAATGAGCAGTTCTTC. As protein: CASTPGTDPYNEQFF.

This clone is a singleton in its sample. V and J are TRBV2 and TRBJ1-6, with D possibly TRBD1 on 6 matching bases. CDR1 SNHLY and CDR2 FYNNEI come from the germline V gene. Trimming shortened V by 1 base and J by 7 bases, and 14 bases separated the two germline ends. The CDR3 consists of 16 residues. This CDR3 reads CASSEEGGQKNSPLHF. CDR3 coding DNA: TGTGCCAGCAGTGAAGAAGGTGGACAGAAGAATTCACCCCTCCACTTT.

To note about this clone: Other DNA sequences of this sample code for an identical CDR3. The rearrangement joins TRBV5-1 to TRBJ2-7; 7 bases are shared with TRBD1. Germline CDR1 is SGHRS and CDR2 is YFSETQ. The CDR3 is 14 amino acids. The V and J ends lost 0 bases and 4 bases, in that order; junction bases with no gene match: 4. Written as DNA, the CDR3 is TGCGCCAGCAGCTTGGACAGGGGACCGTACGAGCAGTACTTC. Protein product: CASSLDRGPYEQYF.

The chain carries TRBV3-1 (or the pseudogene TRBV3-2) and TRBJ2-7, with TRBD2 matching 12 bases. The germline CDR1 and CDR2 sequences are LGHDT and YNNKEL (reference sequence). CDR3 length: 18 residues. Trimming cost V 1 base and J 0 bases; bases outside gene matches: 7. The CDR3 sequence is CASSQVGTSGPVSYEQYF. In nucleotides, the CDR3 is TGTGCCAGCAGCCAAGTAGGGACTAGCGGGCCGGTCTCCTACGAGCAGTACTTC.

The chain carries TRBV29-1 and TRBJ2-5; 7 nucleotides align to TRBD1. This CDR3 is 12 amino acids long. Germline V CDR1 and CDR2: SQVTM, ANQGSEA. Trimming took 4 bases from V and 4 from J; bases not matched to a gene: 3. The CDR3 sequence: CSVAEGAETQYF. For the CDR3, the DNA is TGCAGCGTTGCTGAGGGGGCAGAGACCCAGTACTTC.

V is TRBV30 and J is TRBJ2-7; possibly TRBD1 for D (6 bases). Between the trimmed V and J ends, which lost 4 bases and 2 bases, there was a span of 9 bases. The germline CDR1 and CDR2 sequences are GTSNPN and SVGIG (reference sequence). The CDR3 sequence is 12 residues long. CDR3 loop: CAWTRDTYEQYF. In nucleotides, the CDR3 is TGTGCCTGGACCCGGGACACCTACGAGCAGTACTTC. The full variable domain, completed using reference TRBV30 and TRBJ2-7, is SQTIHQWPATLVQPVGSPLSLECTVEGTSNPNLYWYRQAAGRGLQLLFYSVGIGQISSEVPQNLSASRPQDRQFILSSKKLLLSDSGFYLCAWTRDTYEQYFGPGTRLTVT.